This T cell receptor (beta chain) was recovered during a study of cytomegalovirus exposure and HLA in healthy donors. About this clone: Antigen specificity is unknown.

V was pared by 6 bases and J by 5 bases, with 9 bases of the junction left unmatched. The CDR3 loop spans 14 amino acids. Germline CDR1 is SEHNR and CDR2 is FQNEAQ (reference sequence). Researchers ran the PCR with 60 Vbeta and 13 Jbeta primers. Here immunoSEQ multiplex PCR was the method, and the copy in TCRdb shows in-frame clones only, minus some. The table shows about 170,000 clones, with 73% occurring only once. Study-level findings and limits: Previous analysis showed most TCR beta V segments were productive about 90% or about 30% of the time.

Sequences were obtained from PBMCs. This TCR came from a woman younger than 30 in good health and CMV-seropositive. The rearrangement links TRBV7-9 to TRBJ2-7; 8 nucleotides align to TRBD2. CDR3 DNA: TGTGCCAGCAGTCCCGGGAGGGGCCGGGACGAGCAGTACTTC. Its translation is CASSPGRGRDEQYF.